The present entry profiles one T cell receptor (beta chain) with its context. Its cognate antigen is unknown. This entry comes from a study of HIV-infected patients and healthy controls. cDNA was made from around 0.5 ug RNA using alpha and beta constant primers. Each of the alpha and beta chains got its own library through chain-specific third strand synthesis with indices. TCRdb analysed the 5' RACE reads with MiXCR anew, one entry per CDR3 protein. The sample lists 15,000 to 20,000 distinct CDR3 sequences; over 9.5% were seen once. No cell fractionation was done, so the repertoire covers all unsorted peripheral blood T cells. The study, taken as a whole, reports: Donor HLA types were not determined in the study.

The CDR3 runs 16 residues. J lost 11 bases, V lost 4 bases, and 12 bases had no gene match. Germline CDR1 reads SGHTA; CDR2 reads FQGNSA. The sequencing input was blood. The receptor comes from an adult in good health. The chain is built from TRBV7-2 and TRBJ2-1; 12 nucleotides line up with TRBD2. CDR3 protein: CASSSPPGTSGFQQFF. The CDR3, as DNA: TGTGCCAGCAGCTCCCCTCCCGGGACTAGCGGGTTTCAGCAGTTCTTC.